The present T cell receptor beta chain was sequenced within a study of blood T cells in healthy people across ages (dated by TCRdb to about 2015). Background for the entire study: Template switching captured roughly one uniquely barcoded TCR beta cDNA molecule per two T cells in model experiments. Two additional independent replicas of 1 million unique cDNA reads from the same blood draw were analyzed for two donors (one aged 18 to 30 and one aged 80 or older). The donors were split into four age groups: young (average 16 years), middle-aged (39), aged (over 55) and long-lived (under 85). To avoid experimental bias, donors of different ages were spread randomly across the sequencing lanes. Using deep sequencing normalized with unique cDNA molecular identifiers, the study measured how TCR beta repertoire diversity changes with age. The research as a whole found: The long-lived group showed more naive CD4+ T cells, fewer expanded clones and increased TCR diversity than the aged group, suggesting age selection. As age increased, observed TCR beta diversity per million T cells dropped in a roughly linear way, and a significant reduction was already evident by age 40. Estimates of total diversity from one million sequenced T cells were regarded as lower bounds and underestimates. A strong correlation was found between observed TCR beta diversity and the percentage of naive T cells measured by flow cytometry. The CMV infection status of donors was not known, potentially confounding age-related changes in expanded clonotypes. Bulk unsorted PBMC profiling prevented conclusive comparison of naive and antigen-experienced compartments.

As to this clonotype: What this receptor recognizes is not known. This may be a read error: a much more frequent sequence differs by one nucleotide.

The CDR3 runs 11 amino acids, cysteine and phenylalanine included. Of the read, only the CDR3 DNA is kept; its 33 bases are in frame from base 1. Taken from the germline V gene, the CDR1 and CDR2 loops are MNHEY and SVGEGT. V drops 4 bases and J drops 7 bases, leaving 8 bases in between. Libraries were constructed by 5' RACE. Reads for this sample came from an Illumina HiSeq 2500. The second PCR ran for about 6 to 11 cycles and used a J-beta primer mix along with a sample-barcoded 5' primer. A unique molecular identifier was introduced onto each TCR beta cDNA molecule by a template-switch 5' adaptor carrying 12 random nucleotides. At least 2.5 million CDR3-containing paired-end reads were obtained from each sample. The Mint cDNA synthesis kit, primed by a TRBC-specific oligonucleotide, was used to synthesize first-strand cDNA from all RNA. Following uracil-DNA glycosylase treatment, a first 18-cycle PCR with universal primers M1SS and BC2_uni_R was performed on all cDNA. Turning to the authors' computational methods: Each sample was normalized by randomly selecting 1 million high-quality reads, each carrying a distinct molecular identifier. Instead of being binned into consensus sequences, reads with shared molecular identifiers were discarded. MiTCR, run with a Q25 quality threshold and the strictest error-elimination algorithm, handled CDR3 identification, clonotype clustering and error correction. Lower-bound total TCR beta diversity was estimated with a nonparametric unseen species model using Euler transformation. The public reads were quality trimmed at Q25 with fastp and then assembled into clones with MiXCR by TCRdb, keeping productive beta chains. Identical CDR3 protein sequences are pooled into one entry, listed with their most common genes and DNA. TCRdb's processing, not the authors', yielded these V and J calls. This sample holds over 500,000 distinct CDR3 sequences; approximately 52% were observed only once. In total, the top ten clones hold approximately 13% of the sample.

Donors were 39 systemically healthy Caucasian individuals from Russia aged 6 to 90 years. Each donor gave roughly 11 milliliters of peripheral blood, drawn into EDTA-treated Vacutainer tubes. Ficoll-Paque density-gradient centrifugation was used to isolate PBMCs, with at least 7 million per sample. Trizol reagent was used to extract total RNA from the PBMCs, yielding at least 6 micrograms per sample. The percentages of naive CD45RAhigh/CD27high T cells were determined by flow cytometry on a PBMC aliquot from every donor. This clonotype originated in an elderly woman in good health. This sequence uses TRBV6-2 or TRBV6-3 and TRBJ2-7; too little of a D gene remains to name it. The sequencing input was blood. Here is the DNA: TGTGCCAGCAGTTCTAACAATGAGCAGTACTTC. This encodes CASSSNNEQYF.